This T cell receptor beta chain comes out of a study of Ad26.COV2.S vaccination and SARS-CoV-2 variants (dated by TCRdb to the early 2020s). Concerning the study at large: Vaccine-arm donors were drawn from COV1001, a multicentre, randomized, double-blind, placebo-controlled phase I-IIa trial of Ad26.COV2.S in healthy adults. Ad26.COV2.S was administered intramuscularly at 5 x 10^10 or 1 x 10^11 viral particles, either as a single shot or as two shots given 56 days apart. Sequencing of the TCRbeta repertoire served to evaluate the specificity and breadth of SARS-CoV-2-reactive T cell receptors following Ad26.COV2.S vaccination. A total of 32 samples were included in the TCR-sequenced set, comprising roughly 19 Ad26.COV2.S vaccine recipients, 5 placebo recipients and 8 SARS-CoV-2 convalescent individuals. Trial participants were randomized into five groups of five, in which low-dose or high-dose Ad26.COV2.S was given once or twice, or placebo was given on both occasions. Investigators remained blinded to trial group allocation during experiments and outcome assessment. What the research found in general, with its limitations: Comparable non-spike TCR breadth was observed between vaccine and placebo recipients, consistent with only spike being contained in the vaccine. After vaccination, spike-specific CD8+ and CD4+ T cell responses were reported to show substantial breadth. The authors noted that the TCR breadth and depth analyses may have underestimated total T cell responses. Ad26.COV2.S recipients had higher spike-specific TCR breadth than placebo recipients (P = 0.0014). The study lacked the statistical power to compare responses across vaccine doses or regimens.

From the cysteine through the phenylalanine, the CDR3 covers 13 amino acids. Only the CDR3 DNA stays, 39 bases, in frame from base 1. The germline V gene provides CDR1 SGHTA and CDR2 FQGTGA. The V end loses 0 bases and the J end loses 10 bases, and a stretch of 10 bases separates them. With respect to this clone: No antigen is known for it. Qualities for individual bases were not recorded, and no much larger clone is one base off.

The immunoSEQ Assay was the method used to sequence TCRbeta CDR3 regions. After extraction, genomic DNA underwent amplification by bias-controlled multiplex PCR, followed by high-throughput sequencing. Regarding the original processing steps: To quantify the absolute abundance of each unique TCRbeta CDR3 region, sequences were collapsed and filtered. T cell fraction was estimated by normalizing TCRbeta template counts to usable DNA, which was measured by amplifying reference genes present in all nucleated cells. Repertoire TCRs were annotated as SARS-CoV-2-specific by exact matching of V gene, CDR3 amino acid sequence and J gene to a known reactive TCR set. The reference SARS-CoV-2 TCR set was derived from MIRA and filtered for enrichment in COVID-19-positive ImmuneCODE repertoires, a step that removed public or cross-reactive TCRs. Drawing on the MIRA antigens, annotated TCRs were analysed further at the level of specific ORF or position within ORF. Depth was the summed frequency of annotated unique rearrangements, while breadth was defined as annotated unique rearrangements over total unique productive rearrangements. Two-sided Wilcoxon rank-sum tests were used to compare TCR breadth between groups. Held by TCRdb, this immuneACCESS table contains in-frame sequences only and omits some clones. Under half of the omission traces to an unresolved V gene where checked; the cause of the rest is unknown. V, J and clone size derive from that table, while D and trimming were established from the DNA sequence. This sample has some 350,000 clones in its table, and approximately 87% of those were observed once. Of the sample, around 5.5% is held by the ten largest clones.

Explained via the paper, the treatment or condition label denotes: about 20 received Ad26.COV2.S at low or high dose, single or two shots; 5 received placebo; per-sample allocation not given. Repertoires of vaccine and placebo recipients were sequenced from samples taken on day 63 after the first injection. Between 29 July and 7 August 2020, Cohort 1b enrolled about two dozen adults aged 18-55 years at one site in Boston, USA. Ad26.COV2.S was a replication-incompetent adenovirus type 26 vector expressing a prefusion-stabilized SARS-CoV-2 spike protein from the original Wuhan strain. Sequences were derived from peripheral blood, sampled in a trial of Ad26.COV2.S vaccine versus placebo. The TCR comes from a person between 18 and 60 years old who received the Ad26.COV2.S COVID-19 vaccine or a placebo. The V and J segments used are TRBV7-3 and TRBJ2-1, with a tentative D gene TRBD2 over 5 matching bases. The DNA reads as follows: TGTGCCAGCAGCTTAACGAGAGGGAGCGAGCAGTTCTTC. It codes for CASSLTRGSEQFF.